Below are 8 T cell receptor beta chains sequenced from a single sample in a study of blood T cell repertoires in COVID-19. TCRdb's copy holds only in-frame clones and misses some; the assay was immunoSEQ multiplex PCR. The table lists some 490,000 clones, approximately 86% of them singletons, with just over 8% in the top ten. Material: PBMCs or T cells enriched from blood (not recorded which). The receptor source for this set is a woman aged 55-69 years who had recovered from COVID-19.

This clone was picked up one time. The chain employs TRBV3-1 (or the pseudogene TRBV3-2) and TRBJ2-2; TRBD2 aligns across 11 bases. This CDR3 region has 18 residues. CDR1 is LGHDT, CDR2 YNNKEL, per germline (reference sequence). V was clipped by 1 base and J by 0 bases; unmatched bases: 4. The CDR3 bases are TGTGCCAGCAGCCAAGTGACTAGCGGGGCTTCGAACACCGGGGAGCTGTTTTTT. Amino acid sequence: CASSQVTSGASNTGELFF.

The J gene is TRBJ1-2, the V gene TRBV15, with TRBD1 identical over 7 bases. CDR1 and CDR2 (germline): LNHNV, YYDKDF (reference sequence). The CDR3 is 16 residues long. After removal of 0 bases from V and 4 bases from J, the junction contained 8 bases not matched to a gene. The CDR3 DNA is TGTGCCACCAGCAGAGATCCCCAGGGGGTAGGCTATGGCTACACCTTC. The encoded protein is CATSRDPQGVGYGYTF.

This rearrangement joins TRBV4-2 to TRBJ2-6; unclear D gene. Germline V gives CDR1 LGHNA, CDR2 YNFKEQ. V was clipped by 0 bases and J by 4 bases, with 7 bases between them. This CDR3 contains 15 residues. The CDR3 reads CASSQDRVGANVLTF. CDR3 bases: TGTGCCAGCAGCCAAGACCGGGTCGGGGCCAACGTCCTGACTTTC.

The chain recombines TRBV7-9 with TRBJ2-6; 12 bases align to TRBD1. V lost 8 bases and J lost 3; bases outside the gene matches: 5. This CDR3 region has 16 residues. Germline CDR1 reads SEHNR; CDR2 reads FQNEAQ (reference sequence). CDR3 DNA: TGTGCCAGCTCGGGACAGGGGGCGCTTGGGGCCAACGTCCTGACTTTC. Its protein product is CASSGQGALGANVLTF. The entire variable domain, with the rest obtained from reference TRBV7-9 and TRBJ2-6, is as follows: DTGVSQNPRHKITKRGQNVTFRCDPISEHNRLYWYRQTLGQGPEFLTYFQNEAQLEKSRLLSDRFSAERPKGSFSTLEIQRTEQGDSAMYLCASSGQGALGANVLTFGAGSRLTVL.

This rearrangement joins TRBV18 to TRBJ2-2; 9 positions match TRBD1. This CDR3 is 18 amino acids long. The J segment lost 2 bases and the V segment lost 2 bases, leaving 9 bases of the junction unmatched. Germline V gene sequence: CDR1 KGHSH, CDR2 LQKENI. As DNA, the CDR3 is TGTGCCAGCTCACCAAGGACACAGGGGGCATATAACACCGGGGAGCTGTTTTTT. Protein: CASSPRTQGAYNTGELFF.

Here the CDR3 DNA reads TGTGCCAGCAGCCCAGGGTGGAACACCGGGGAGCTGTTTTTT. It is translated as CASSPGWNTGELFF. This sequence joins TRBV5-6 and TRBJ2-2; possible D gene TRBD1, 5 bases. Trimming cost V 4 bases and J 1 base, with 8 bases left between them. This CDR3 spans 14 amino acids. The germline gives CDR1 SGHDT, CDR2 YYEEEE.

The table lists this clone with a few counts. The rearrangement links TRBV7-8 to TRBJ2-2, with D uncertain. V was trimmed by 1 base and J by 3 bases, leaving 6 bases between them. The CDR3 spans 14 residues. From germline, CDR1 is SGHVS and CDR2 FQNEAQ. The CDR3: CASSLVVYTGELFF. CDR3 nucleotide sequence: TGTGCCAGCAGCTTAGTAGTGTACACCGGGGAGCTGTTTTTT.

The chain employs TRBV9 and TRBJ1-4, with a tentative D call TRBD1 (6 bases). Germline V gives CDR1 SGDLS, CDR2 YYNGEE. This CDR3 comprises 16 residues. V was clipped by 0 bases and J by 4 bases, with 13 bases between them. CDR3: CASSVGGGAVNEKLFF. For the CDR3, the DNA is TGTGCCAGCAGCGTAGGAGGGGGGGCCGTTAATGAAAAACTGTTTTTT.